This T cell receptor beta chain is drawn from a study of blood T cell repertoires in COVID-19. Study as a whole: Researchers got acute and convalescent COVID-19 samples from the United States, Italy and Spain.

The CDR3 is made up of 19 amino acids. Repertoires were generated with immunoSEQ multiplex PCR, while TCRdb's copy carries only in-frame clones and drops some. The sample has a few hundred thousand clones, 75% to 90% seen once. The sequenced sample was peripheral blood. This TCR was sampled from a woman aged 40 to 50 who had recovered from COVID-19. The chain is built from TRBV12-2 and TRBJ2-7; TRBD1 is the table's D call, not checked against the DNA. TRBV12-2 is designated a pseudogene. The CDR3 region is CASRFPTEFKKPSRYEQYF. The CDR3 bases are TGTGCAAGTCGCTTCCCCACAGAGTTCAAAAAACCCTCCCGTTACGAGCAGTACTTC.